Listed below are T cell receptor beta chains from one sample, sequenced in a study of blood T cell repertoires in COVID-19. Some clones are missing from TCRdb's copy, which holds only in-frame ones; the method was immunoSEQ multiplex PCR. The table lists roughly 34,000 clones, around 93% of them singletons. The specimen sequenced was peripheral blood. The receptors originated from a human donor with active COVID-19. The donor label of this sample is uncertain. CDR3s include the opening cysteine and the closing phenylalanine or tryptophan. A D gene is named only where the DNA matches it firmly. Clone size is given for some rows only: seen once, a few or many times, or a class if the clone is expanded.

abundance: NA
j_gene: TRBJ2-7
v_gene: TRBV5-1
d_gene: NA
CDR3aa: CASSLDNSYEQYF
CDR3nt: TGCGCCAGCAGCTTGGACAACTCCTACGAGCAGTACTTC

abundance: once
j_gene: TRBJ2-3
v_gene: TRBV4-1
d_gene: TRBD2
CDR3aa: CASSQGRLAGGGDTQYF
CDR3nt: TGCGCCAGCAGCCAAGGAAGGCTAGCGGGGGGAGGGGATACGCAGTATTTT

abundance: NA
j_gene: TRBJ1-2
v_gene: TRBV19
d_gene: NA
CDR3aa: CASSILRLEEQIIGRSYGYTF
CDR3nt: TGTGCCAGTAGTATACTTAGGTTGGAGGAACAGATTATAGGTCGGAGCTATGGCTACACCTTC

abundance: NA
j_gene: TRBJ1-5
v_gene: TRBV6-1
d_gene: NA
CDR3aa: CASSERGNQPQHF
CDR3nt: TGTGCCAGCAGTGAAAGGGGTAATCAGCCCCAGCATTTT

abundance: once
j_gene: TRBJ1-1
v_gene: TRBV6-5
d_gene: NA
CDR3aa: CASKGGASNTEAFF
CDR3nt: TGTGCCAGCAAGGGGGGGGCTTCGAACACTGAAGCTTTCTTT

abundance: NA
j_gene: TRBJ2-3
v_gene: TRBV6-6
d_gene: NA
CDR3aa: CASSLMGQRTDTQYF
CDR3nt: TGTGCCAGCAGCCTAATGGGCCAACGCACAGATACGCAGTATTTT

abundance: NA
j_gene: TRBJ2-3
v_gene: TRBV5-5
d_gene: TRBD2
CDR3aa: CASSPGLAGETITDTQYF
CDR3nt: TGTGCCAGCAGCCCGGGACTAGCGGGAGAGACAATCACAGATACGCAGTATTTT

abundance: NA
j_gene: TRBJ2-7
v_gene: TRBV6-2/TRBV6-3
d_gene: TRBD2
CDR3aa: CASSAEGQREKDEQYF
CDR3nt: TGTGCCAGCAGTGCGGAGGGGCAGCGGGAGAAAGACGAGCAGTACTTC

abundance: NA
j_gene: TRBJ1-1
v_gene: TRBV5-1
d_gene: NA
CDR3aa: CASSLGGQNTEAFF
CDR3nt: TGCGCCAGCAGCTTGGGGGGACAGAACACTGAAGCTTTCTTT

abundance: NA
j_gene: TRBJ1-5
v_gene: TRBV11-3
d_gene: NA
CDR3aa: CASSLVSWADQPQHF
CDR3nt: TGTGCCAGCAGCTTAGTCTCGTGGGCCGATCAGCCCCAGCATTTT

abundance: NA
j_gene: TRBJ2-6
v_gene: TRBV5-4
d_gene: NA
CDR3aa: CASSLDRVSGANVLTF
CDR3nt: TGTGCCAGCAGCTTGGACAGGGTATCTGGGGCCAACGTCCTGACTTTC

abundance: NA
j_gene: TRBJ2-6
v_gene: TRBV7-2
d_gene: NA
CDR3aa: CASSMSGANVLTF
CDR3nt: TGTGCCAGCAGTATGTCTGGGGCCAACGTCCTGACTTTC